The 13 T cell receptor beta chains below come from one sample, sequenced in a study of shared clonotypes between healthy human individuals. Only CD45RO-negative cells positively selected for CCR7 counted as naive CD8 cells, so terminally differentiated effector memory CD45RA+ cells were excluded. Generated by immunoSEQ multiplex PCR, the TCRdb table keeps only in-frame clones and is missing some. The sample comprises roughly 890,000 clones, 85% to 95% of which are singletons, and nearly 25% rests with the top ten. Sequencing input: naive CD8+ T cells sorted from blood. These receptor sequences come from a young man in good health.

Regarding this clone: Sequence at one end of the junction differs from germline and may be a read error. The chain uses TRBV5-1 and TRBJ2-1; 9 bases fit TRBD1. CDR1 SGHRS and CDR2 YFSETQ come from the germline V gene. The CDR3 spans 14 residues. The CDR3 protein is CASKTGQGPGAGIF. In DNA form, the CDR3 reads TGCGCCAGCAAAACAGGACAGGGGCCCGGTGCCGGGATCTTC.

This chain connects TRBV28 to TRBJ1-1; the D is unclear. Between the trimmed V and J ends, which lost 7 bases and 4 bases, there was a span of 7 bases. The CDR3 contains 11 residues. Germline CDR1 and CDR2: MDHEN and SYDVKM. The CDR3 DNA reads TGTGCCAGCACCTTGAGCACTGAAGCTTTCTTT. Its translation is CASTLSTEAFF.

This clone was counted a single time. The chain is built from TRBV5-6 and TRBJ2-7, with 8 bases lining up with TRBD1. From germline, CDR1 is SGHDT and CDR2 YYEEEE. V lost 1 base and J lost 2; bases outside the gene matches: 5. The CDR3 is 15 residues long. CDR3 bases: TGTGCCAGCAGCTTGTCAGGGACAGGCCCCTACGAGCAGTACTTC. As protein: CASSLSGTGPYEQYF. The full variable domain, in which reference TRBV5-6 and TRBJ2-7 provide the parts outside the CDR3, is DAGVTQSPTHLIKTRGQQVTLRCSPKSGHDTVSWYQQALGQGPQFIFQYYEEEERQRGNFPDRFSGHQFPNYSSELNVNALLLGDSALYLCASSLSGTGPYEQYFGPGTRLTVT.

The chain carries TRBV9 and TRBJ1-2; D is unclear. Germline V lookup: CDR1 SGDLS, CDR2 YYNGEE. V shed 2 bases and J shed 6 bases, with 14 bases lying between them. This CDR3 is 14 amino acids long. The CDR3 bases are TGTGCCAGCAGCGTCCGGGAGTCGATAAATGGCTACACCTTC. Translated, it gives CASSVRESINGYTF. Combining the CDR3 with reference TRBV9 and TRBJ1-2 gives the whole variable domain DSGVTQTPKHLITATGQRVTLRCSPRSGDLSVYWYQQSLDQGLQFLIQYYNGEERAKGNILERFSAQQFPDLHSELNLSSLELGDSALYFCASSVRESINGYTFGSGTRLTVV.

The V and J genes are TRBV6-5 and TRBJ2-1, with D unclear. V dropped 6 bases and J dropped 6 bases, with 12 bases sitting between them. Germline V gene data show CDR1 as MNHEY and CDR2 as SVGAGI. This CDR3 is built from 13 residues. CDR3 amino acids: CASSPPSANEQFF. DNA for the CDR3: TGTGCCAGCAGCCCCCCCTCCGCCAATGAGCAGTTCTTC.

The genes are TRBV5-1 and TRBJ2-7; TRBD2 is a possible D gene (5 bases). Trimming removed 0 bases from V and 4 bases from J, with 14 bases in between. Germline V lookup: CDR1 SGHRS, CDR2 YFSETQ. This CDR3 is built from 15 residues. This chain's CDR3 is CASSLAGGPSYEQYF. CDR3 bases: TGCGCCAGCAGCTTGGCGGGCGGGCCAAGTTACGAGCAGTACTTC.

The V call is TRBV6-5, the J call TRBJ1-2; unclear D gene. Trimming shortened V by 4 bases and J by 2 bases, and 8 bases separated the two germline ends. Germline lookup yields CDR1 MNHEY and CDR2 SVGAGI. The CDR3 has 13 residues. The CDR3 loop reads CASSFTRNYGYTF. The CDR3 DNA reads TGTGCCAGCAGTTTCACAAGGAACTATGGCTACACCTTC.

The genes are TRBV7-9 and TRBJ2-1; possible D gene TRBD2, 5 bases. This CDR3 comprises 15 residues. CDR1 is SEHNR and CDR2 is FQNEAQ in the germline V gene (reference sequence). Deletions cut 3 bases from V and 4 bases from J, with 13 bases between. For the CDR3, the DNA is TGTGCCAGCAGCTTTGTGGGAGTATCTTACAATGAGCAGTTCTTC. This sequence encodes CASSFVGVSYNEQFF.

The chain recombines TRBV2 with TRBJ1-1; D gene ambiguous. The CDR3 contains 15 residues. The V gene's germline CDR1 is SNHLY and CDR2 FYNNEI. V lost 2 bases to trimming and J lost 8 bases, with 18 bases between them. The CDR3 spells CASSEFVGPNSEAFF. Written as DNA, the CDR3 is TGTGCCAGCAGTGAATTCGTGGGCCCAAACAGCGAAGCTTTCTTT.

The chain is built from TRBV5-1 and TRBJ1-1, with a weak D call TRBD1 (6 bases). CDR3 length: 14 amino acids. Germline CDR1 reads SGHRS; CDR2 reads YFSETQ. Deletions cut 3 bases from V and 2 bases from J, with 11 bases between. The CDR3 region has the DNA TGCGCCAGCAGCTGGACAGATGTTAACACTGAAGCTTTCTTT. Its translation: CASSWTDVNTEAFF.

V gene TRBV6-5 combines with J gene TRBJ2-7, with 9 bases matching TRBD1. Looked up from germline, CDR1 is MNHEY and CDR2 is SVGAGI. J lost 5 bases, V lost 6 bases, and 2 bases had no gene match. The CDR3 length is 12 residues. In DNA form, the CDR3 reads TGTGCCAGCAGCTGGACAGGGGACGAGCAGTACTTC. It translates to CASSWTGDEQYF.

J is TRBJ1-1 and V is TRBV7-6, with 9 bases identical to TRBD1. The CDR3 extends over 13 amino acids. CDR1 SGHVS and CDR2 FNYEAQ come from the germline V gene. Germline trimming cut 4 bases from V and 10 bases from J; bases unmatched to any gene: 7. The CDR3 is CASSWDRVWRAFF. The CDR3 nucleotides read TGTGCCAGCAGCTGGGACAGGGTGTGGCGAGCTTTCTTT. Full variable domain (outside the CDR3, taken from reference TRBV7-6 and TRBJ1-1): GAGVSQSPRYKVTKRGQDVALRCDPISGHVSLYWYRQALGQGPEFLTYFNYEAQQDKSGLPNDRFSAERPEGSISTLTIQRTEQRDSAMYRCASSWDRVWRAFFGQGTRLTVV.

V and J are TRBV6-1 and TRBJ2-4; D remains ambiguous. The CDR3 length is 13 residues. Per germline, CDR1 MNHNS and CDR2 SASEGT. Trimming took 4 bases from V and 1 from J, leaving 5 bases between them. This chain's CDR3 is CASSGQAKNIQYF. The DNA of the CDR3 is TGTGCCAGCAGTGGGCAGGCCAAAAACATTCAGTACTTC.